Listed here are 3 T cell receptor beta chains from one sample, sequenced in a study of cytomegalovirus exposure and HLA in healthy donors. A multiplex PCR was run with 60 Vbeta primers and 13 Jbeta primers. TCRdb's table, derived via immunoSEQ multiplex PCR, lists solely in-frame clones and lacks some. The sample carries nearly 110,000 clones, 60% to 80% recorded once. Sequencing used PBMCs. The receptor set was obtained from a man between 18 and 35 years old in good health and CMV-seronegative.

The chain combines TRBV15 with TRBJ2-1; D remains ambiguous. Per the germline V gene, CDR1 is LNHNV and CDR2 is YYDKDF (reference sequence). V lost 0 bases and J lost 6, with 12 bases in between. The CDR3 has 15 amino acids. CDR3 region: CATSRDAVLGNEQFF. The CDR3 coding sequence is TGTGCCACCAGCAGAGATGCGGTGTTAGGCAATGAGCAGTTCTTC.

V usage is TRBV28 and J usage is TRBJ2-7; 7 positions match TRBD2. Germline V gene lookup returns CDR1 MDHEN and CDR2 SYDVKM. The CDR3 consists of 13 residues. Trimming cost V 10 bases and J 4 bases; bases outside gene matches: 10. This CDR3 reads CATTRGETYEQYF. CDR3 sequence (DNA): TGTGCCACCACCCGGGGGGAGACATACGAGCAGTACTTC.

This clone was picked up a small number of times. The gene calls are TRBV6-6 and TRBJ2-7; 9 bases map to TRBD1. The germline gives CDR1 MNHNY, CDR2 SVGAGI (reference sequence). This CDR3 region has 13 residues. V was pared by 6 bases and J by 3 bases, with 3 bases of the junction left unmatched. The CDR3 DNA sequence: TGTGCCAGCAGACCGGGACAGGGCTACGAGCAGTACTTC. Translated, it gives CASRPGQGYEQYF.